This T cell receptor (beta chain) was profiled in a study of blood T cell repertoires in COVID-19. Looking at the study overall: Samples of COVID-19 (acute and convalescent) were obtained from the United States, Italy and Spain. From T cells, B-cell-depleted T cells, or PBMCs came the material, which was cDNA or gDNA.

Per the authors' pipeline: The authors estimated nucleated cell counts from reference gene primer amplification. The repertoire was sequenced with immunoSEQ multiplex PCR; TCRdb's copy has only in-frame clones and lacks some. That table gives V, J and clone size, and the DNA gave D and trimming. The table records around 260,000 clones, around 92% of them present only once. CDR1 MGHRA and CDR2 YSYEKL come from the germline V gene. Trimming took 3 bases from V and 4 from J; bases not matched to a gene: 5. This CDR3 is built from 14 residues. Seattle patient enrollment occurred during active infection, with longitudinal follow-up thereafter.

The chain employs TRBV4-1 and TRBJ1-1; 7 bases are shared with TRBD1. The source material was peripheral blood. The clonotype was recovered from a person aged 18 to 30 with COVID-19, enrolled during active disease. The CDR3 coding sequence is TGCGCCAGCAGCCAGAATAACAGGGGCACTGAAGCTTTCTTT. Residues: CASSQNNRGTEAFF.